The T cell receptor (beta chain) under discussion was sequenced for a study of cytomegalovirus exposure and HLA in healthy donors. Points on this clone: Antigen: not known.

The V end lost 8 bases, the J end lost 9 bases, and 18 bases lay between the germline ends. The CDR3 spans 13 residues. The V gene's germline CDR1 is SGHAT and CDR2 FQDESV (reference sequence). With 60 Vbeta and 13 Jbeta primers, the PCR was carried out. Sequencing was performed with immunoSEQ multiplex PCR; in TCRdb, only in-frame clones are kept and a portion is missing. The repertoire has under 200,000 clones, around 84% of them found once; the top ten carry 6.4%. Notes on the study in general: In a later analysis, a missense DCLRE1C variant was linked to TCR beta V- and J-gene trimming. Confirmation was obtained in vitro that a few CMV-associated chains are specific for CMV antigens.

Sequencing was performed on PBMCs. The receptor was isolated from a man aged 45-65 years in good health and CMV-seropositive. The V call is TRBV11-1, the J call TRBJ2-3, with unresolved D. The CDR3, as DNA: TGTGCCAGCGCGCAGGTCAAAGGCAGCACGCAGTATTTT. This gives the protein CASAQVKGSTQYF.